This entry features one T cell receptor beta chain sequence. This CDR3 contains 13 residues. V shed 8 bases and J shed 7 bases, with 17 bases lying between them. In germline, CDR1 is SGHTA, CDR2 FQGTGA. Unique molecular identifiers featured in how the TCRbeta library was prepared. TCRdb called the PCR reads again in MiXCR, with one record for every CDR3 protein. Here the sample spans some 550,000 distinct CDR3 sequences, around 17% being singletons. The data were taken from a study of T-cell reconstitution after alpha-beta-depleted transplantation in children. This clonotype was obtained from a human donor who donated a stem cell graft to a child with acute lymphoblastic leukemia. The sample consisted of PBMCs from the stem cell graft donor, taken from the stem cell graft. J is TRBJ1-1 and V is TRBV7-3; perhaps TRBD1 as D (5 bases). This chain's CDR3 is CASSVTGLGEAFF. CDR3 DNA sequence: TGTGCCAGCTCCGTTACAGGTTTAGGTGAAGCTTTCTTT. Looking up the rest from reference TRBV7-3 and TRBJ1-1 gives the full variable domain: GAGVSQTPSNKVTEKGKYVELRCDPISGHTALYWYRQSLGQGPEFLIYFQGTGAADDSGLPNDRFFAVRPEGSVSTLKIQRTERGDSAVYLCASSVTGLGEAFFGQGTRLTVV.